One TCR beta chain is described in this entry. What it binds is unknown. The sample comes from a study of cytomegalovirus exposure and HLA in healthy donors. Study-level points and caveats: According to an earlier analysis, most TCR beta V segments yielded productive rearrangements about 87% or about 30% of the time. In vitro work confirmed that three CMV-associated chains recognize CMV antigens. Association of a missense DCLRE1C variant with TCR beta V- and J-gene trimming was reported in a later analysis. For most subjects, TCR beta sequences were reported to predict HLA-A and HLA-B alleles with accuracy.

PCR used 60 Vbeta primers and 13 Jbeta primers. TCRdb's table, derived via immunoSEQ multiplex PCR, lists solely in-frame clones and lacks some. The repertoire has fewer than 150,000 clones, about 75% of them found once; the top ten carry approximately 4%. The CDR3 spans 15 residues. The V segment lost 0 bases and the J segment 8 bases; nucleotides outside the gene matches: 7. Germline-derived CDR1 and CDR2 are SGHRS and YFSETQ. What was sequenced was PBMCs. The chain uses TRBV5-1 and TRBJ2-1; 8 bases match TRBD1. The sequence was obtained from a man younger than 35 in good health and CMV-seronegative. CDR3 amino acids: CASSLVGQGVDEQFF. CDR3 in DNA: TGCGCCAGCAGCTTGGTTGGACAGGGTGTGGATGAGCAGTTCTTC.